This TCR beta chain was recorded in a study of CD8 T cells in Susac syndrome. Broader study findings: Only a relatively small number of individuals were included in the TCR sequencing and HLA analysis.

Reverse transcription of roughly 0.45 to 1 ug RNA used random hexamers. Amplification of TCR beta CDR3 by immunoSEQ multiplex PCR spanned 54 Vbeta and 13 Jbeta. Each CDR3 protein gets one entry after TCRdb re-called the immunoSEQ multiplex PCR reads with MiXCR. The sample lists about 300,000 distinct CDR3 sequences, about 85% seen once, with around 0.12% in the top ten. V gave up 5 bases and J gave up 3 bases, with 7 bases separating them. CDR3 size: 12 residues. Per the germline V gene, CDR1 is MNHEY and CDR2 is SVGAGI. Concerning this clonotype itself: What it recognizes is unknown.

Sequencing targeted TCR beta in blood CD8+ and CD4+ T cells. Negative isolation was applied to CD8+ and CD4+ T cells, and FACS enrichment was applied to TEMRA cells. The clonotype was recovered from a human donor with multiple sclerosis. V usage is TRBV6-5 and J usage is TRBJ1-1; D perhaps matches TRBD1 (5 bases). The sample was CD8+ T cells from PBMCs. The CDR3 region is CASSIGDTEAFF. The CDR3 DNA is TGTGCCAGCAGTATAGGGGACACTGAAGCTTTCTTT.